Each of the 6 T cell receptor beta chains below was sequenced from the same sample in a study of shared clonotypes between healthy human individuals. In the naive CD8 group, cells lacked CD45RO and were positively selected for CCR7, so terminally differentiated effector memory CD45RA+ cells were left out. Libraries were prepared by immunoSEQ multiplex PCR; TCRdb keeps only in-frame clonotypes and omits some of them. The data show around 600,000 clones, approximately 95% seen once. Input material: naive CD8+ T cells sorted from blood. These TCRs come from a woman between 25 and 40 years old in good health.

The rearrangement uses TRBV9 and TRBJ2-3; 10 positions match TRBD1. The CDR3 loop spans 15 amino acids. Germline V lookup: CDR1 SGDLS, CDR2 YYNGEE. The V and J ends lost 4 bases and 2 bases, in that order; junction bases with no gene match: 4. CDR3 residues: CASSSRQGATDTQYF. The CDR3 nucleotides read TGTGCCAGCAGCTCCCGACAGGGGGCCACAGATACGCAGTATTTT.

This chain joins TRBV5-4 and TRBJ2-5; D gene ambiguous. The CDR3 totals 14 residues. V lost 4 bases, J lost 3 bases, and 13 bases lay in between. CDR1 and CDR2 from the germline V gene are SGHNT and YYREEE (reference sequence). In DNA, the CDR3 is TGTGCCAGCAGCGCCCCGGGTAGGGAAGAGACCCAGTACTTC. Protein: CASSAPGREETQYF.

The V call is TRBV9, the J call TRBJ2-1; D perhaps matches TRBD2 (7 bases). Trimming took off 0 bases at V and 3 bases at J, with 16 bases between the two ends. Germline-derived CDR1 and CDR2 are SGDLS and YYNGEE. The CDR3 sequence is 17 residues long. CDR3 region: CASSVEGGPGGYNEQFF. For the CDR3, the DNA is TGTGCCAGCAGCGTAGAGGGGGGTCCGGGAGGCTACAATGAGCAGTTCTTC.

The V gene is TRBV9, the J gene TRBJ2-1, with TRBD2 matching 11 bases. Per the germline V gene, CDR1 is SGDLS and CDR2 is YYNGEE. The CDR3 has 16 amino acids. The V segment lost 3 bases and the J segment 7 bases; nucleotides outside the gene matches: 9. The CDR3 reads CASSERLAGRWNEQFF. As DNA, the CDR3 is TGTGCCAGCAGCGAAAGACTAGCGGGGAGGTGGAATGAGCAGTTCTTC. Complete variable domain (other parts from reference TRBV9 and TRBJ2-1): DSGVTQTPKHLITATGQRVTLRCSPRSGDLSVYWYQQSLDQGLQFLIQYYNGEERAKGNILERFSAQQFPDLHSELNLSSLELGDSALYFCASSERLAGRWNEQFFGPGTRLTVL.

CDR3 residues: CASSRQAGQGHYEQYF. The CDR3 region has the DNA TGCGCCAGCAGCCGCCAGGCGGGACAGGGTCACTACGAGCAGTACTTC. The gene calls are TRBV4-1 and TRBJ2-7; 9 bases are a match to TRBD1. Per the germline V gene, CDR1 is MGHRA and CDR2 is YSYEKL. The CDR3 is made up of 16 amino acids. Trimming took 4 bases from V and 3 from J; bases not matched to a gene: 10.

This chain links TRBV27 with TRBJ2-3, with D possibly TRBD2 on 5 matching bases. This CDR3 spans 12 amino acids. Trimming cost V 4 bases and J 4 bases, with 6 bases left between them. Germline V CDR1 and CDR2: MNHEY, SMNVEV (reference sequence). The chain's CDR3 is CASSSSPDTQYF. DNA for the CDR3: TGTGCCAGCAGTTCTAGCCCAGATACGCAGTATTTT.